This section outlines one T cell receptor beta chain sequence together with its context. No antigen is known for it. This sample stems from a study of shared clonotypes between healthy human individuals. Whole-study findings and limits: Clonotypes shared by all four donors outscored non-shared clonotypes in generation probability. The authors expected sequencing depth to affect clonotype sharing among donors.

Trimming shortened V by 0 bases and J by 3 bases, and 5 bases separated the two germline ends. The germline V gene encodes CDR1 MNHEY and CDR2 SVGAGI. The CDR3 runs to 14 residues. Authors' analysis steps: Junction-only immunoSEQ sequences carried no quality scores, so filtering differed. Assay: immunoSEQ multiplex PCR; the TCRdb copy retains only in-frame clones and omits some. D and trimming come from the DNA, and the V and J calls and clone size come from that table. The table includes 2 million to 2.5 million clones, about 92% detected once. Naive CD4+ cells were CD45RA-selected; the remaining cells were memory.

The TCR sequence derives from a man aged 18-30 years in good health. Some clones in this sample may be carry-over from other donors' samples. The chain recombines TRBV6-5 with TRBJ2-2; no definite D call. The material sequenced was naive CD4+ T cells from PBMCs. Subset of the sample: CD45RA+ positively selected. In DNA, the CDR3 is TGTGCCAGCAGTTACTCACGCCACACCGGGGAGCTGTTTTTT. Amino acid sequence: CASSYSRHTGELFF.